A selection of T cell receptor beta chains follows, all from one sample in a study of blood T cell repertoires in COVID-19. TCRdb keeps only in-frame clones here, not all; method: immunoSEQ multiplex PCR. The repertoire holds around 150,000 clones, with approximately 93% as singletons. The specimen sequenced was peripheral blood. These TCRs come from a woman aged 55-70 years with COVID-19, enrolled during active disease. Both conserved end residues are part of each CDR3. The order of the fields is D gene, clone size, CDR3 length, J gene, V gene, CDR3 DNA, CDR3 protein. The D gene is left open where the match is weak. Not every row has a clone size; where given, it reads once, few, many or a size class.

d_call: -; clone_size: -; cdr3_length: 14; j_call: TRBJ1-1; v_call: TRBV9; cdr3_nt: TGTGCCAGCAGCCGAGGGAGTACAGTCCCTGAAGCTTTCTTT; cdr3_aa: CASSRGSTVPEAFF
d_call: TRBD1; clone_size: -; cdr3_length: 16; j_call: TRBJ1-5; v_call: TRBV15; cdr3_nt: TGTGCCACCAGCAGAAGACAGGGCATTACGAATCAGCCCCAGCATTTT; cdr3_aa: CATSRRQGITNQPQHF
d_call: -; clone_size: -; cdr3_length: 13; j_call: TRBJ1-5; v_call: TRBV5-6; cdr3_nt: TGTGCCAGCAGCTTTACAGGGATTCAGCCCCAGCATTTT; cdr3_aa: CASSFTGIQPQHF
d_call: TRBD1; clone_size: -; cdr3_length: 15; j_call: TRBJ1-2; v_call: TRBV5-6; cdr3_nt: TGTGCCAGCAGCCTGGGACAGATAAATAACTATGGCTACACCTTC; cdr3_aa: CASSLGQINNYGYTF
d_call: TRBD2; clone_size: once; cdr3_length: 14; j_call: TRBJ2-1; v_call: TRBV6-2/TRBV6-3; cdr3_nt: TGTGCCAGCAGTTTGGTCGGGGGGGCAGATGAGCAGTTCTTC; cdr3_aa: CASSLVGGADEQFF
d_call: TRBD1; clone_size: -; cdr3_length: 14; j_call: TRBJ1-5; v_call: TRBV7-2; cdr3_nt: TGTGCCAGCAGCTTGGGGACAGGGGGCAAACCCCAGCATTTT; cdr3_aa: CASSLGTGGKPQHF
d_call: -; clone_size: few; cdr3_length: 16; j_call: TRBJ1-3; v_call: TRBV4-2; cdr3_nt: TGTGCCAGCAGCCAGTTACAGGGCGAATCTGGAAACACCATATATTTT; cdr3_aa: CASSQLQGESGNTIYF
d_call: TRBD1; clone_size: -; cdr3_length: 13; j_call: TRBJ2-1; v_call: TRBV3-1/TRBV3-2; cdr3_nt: TGTGCCAGCAGCCCCCCCCCGGGACAGGTACAGTTCTTC; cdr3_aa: CASSPPPGQVQFF
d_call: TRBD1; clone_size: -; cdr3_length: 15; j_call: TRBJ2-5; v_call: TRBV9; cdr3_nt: TGTGCCAGCAGCTCCCCTCGGACAGGGCAAGAGACCCAGTACTTC; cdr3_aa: CASSSPRTGQETQYF
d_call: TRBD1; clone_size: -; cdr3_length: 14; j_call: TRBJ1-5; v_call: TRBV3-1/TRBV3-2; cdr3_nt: TGTGCCAGCAGCCAACAGGGGGCCGGTCAGCCCCAGCATTTT; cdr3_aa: CASSQQGAGQPQHF
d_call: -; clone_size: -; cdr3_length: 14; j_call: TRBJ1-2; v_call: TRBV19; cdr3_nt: TGTGCCAGTAGTATGGGGACACGGAACTATGGCTACACCTTC; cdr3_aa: CASSMGTRNYGYTF
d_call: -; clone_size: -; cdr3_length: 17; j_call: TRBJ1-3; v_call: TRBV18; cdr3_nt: TGTGCCAGCTCACCCCGCGGGCGGGGGGTCCGCGGAAACACCATATATTTT; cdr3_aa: CASSPRGRGVRGNTIYF